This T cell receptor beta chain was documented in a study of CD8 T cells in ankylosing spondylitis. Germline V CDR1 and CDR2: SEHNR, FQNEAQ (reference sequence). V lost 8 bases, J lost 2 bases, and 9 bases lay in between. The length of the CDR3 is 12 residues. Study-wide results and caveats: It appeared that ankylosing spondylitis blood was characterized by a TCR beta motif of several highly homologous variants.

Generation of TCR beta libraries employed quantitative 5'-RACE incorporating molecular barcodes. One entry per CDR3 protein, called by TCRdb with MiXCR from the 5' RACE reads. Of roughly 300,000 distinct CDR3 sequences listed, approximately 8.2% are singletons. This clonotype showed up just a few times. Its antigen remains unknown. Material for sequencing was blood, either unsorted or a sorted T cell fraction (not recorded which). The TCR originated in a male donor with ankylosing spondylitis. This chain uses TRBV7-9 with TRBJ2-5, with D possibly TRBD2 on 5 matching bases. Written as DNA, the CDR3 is TGTGCCAGCGGCAGACTACAAGAGACCCAGTACTTC. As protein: CASGRLQETQYF.